This T cell receptor (beta chain) was captured in a study of blood T cell repertoires in COVID-19. Background on the study: Donors in the United States, Italy and Spain gave samples during acute or convalescent COVID-19.

In the source study's methods: How many nucleated cells were present was estimated from reference gene primer amplification. The protocol was immunoSEQ multiplex PCR, while the TCRdb copy is restricted to in-frame clones and leaves out a portion. The DNA was the basis for D and trimming; V, J and clone size are from that table. This sample carries approximately 50,000 clones, 75% to 85% of them seen once, and the ten largest clones take 6% to 9%. The source of this sequence is a human donor in a cohort sampled during active COVID-19. The sequencing sample was made of peripheral blood.

DNA of the CDR3: TGTGCCAGCAGCTCTTCAGACAGGCGTTTTACGGGCTACACCTTC. Encoded protein: CASSSSDRRFTGYTF. The chain has TRBV11-3 and TRBJ1-2, with TRBD1 as a possible D gene (6 bases). The V gene lost 4 bases and the J gene lost 8 bases, with 20 bases spanning the gap. CDR3 length: 15 amino acids. Germline CDR1 is SGHNT and CDR2 is YENEEA. Variable domain in full (rest from reference TRBV11-3 and TRBJ1-2): EAGVVQSPRYKIIEKKQPVAFWCNPISGHNTLYWYLQNLGQGPELLIRYENEEAVDDSQLPKDRFSAERLKGVDSTLKIQPAELGDSAVYLCASSSSDRRFTGYTFGSGTRLTVV.